This TCR beta chain was documented in a study of shared clonotypes between healthy human individuals (TCRdb year 2020). Background for the entire study: A couple of women and a few men aged 18 to 49 years were included in the cohort. For each donor, CD4 naive and CD4 memory were each run on three plates, CD8 naive on two plates, and CD8 memory on one plate. Between about 0.85 and 9.5 billion PBMCs per donor were obtained by leukapheresis. Blood TCR repertoires of 5 or 6 healthy adults were deeply sequenced to estimate repertoire size and the extent of clonotype sharing between individuals. To increase sequencing depth and limit assay-specific biases, TCR repertoire library preparation and sequencing were carried out by different laboratories using diverse techniques. The full study reports these points: Naive subsets generally had larger estimated clonotype richness than memory subsets did. Incomplete sequencing was indicated by rarefaction of sorted-subset datasets, despite the large sequencing depth. Only blood was sampled, and tissue TCR repertoires likely differ from those in blood. Because the study included only a small number of donors, the genetic and exposure-history diversity represented was limited. Clonotypes shared by all four sorted-subset donors showed higher generation probabilities than non-shared clonotypes. Based on pairwise subsampling, the degree of clonotype sharing among donors was expected to be affected by sequencing depth. About 4.5% of naive CD4, 3.5% of naive CD8, about 2.4% of memory CD4, and 0.4% of memory CD8 clonotypes were shared across a few donors.

The CDR3 spans 10 residues, from the cysteine through the phenylalanine. Of all the DNA, just the CDR3 is kept, 30 bases in frame from base 1. The germline V gene yields SGHTA for CDR1 and FQGNSA for CDR2. A distance of 5 bases separates the germline ends of V and J, which lose 6 bases and 6 bases respectively. As regards this clone: The antigen it binds to is not known. No much larger clonotype is one base removed from it; base qualities were not supplied.

For the CD8 naive samples, CD45RO-negative cells were positively selected for CCR7, yielding a CD45RA+CCR7+ population from which TemRA cells were excluded. The donors were healthy, HIV-negative adults with no recently reported acute infections or vaccinations. Every donor was a Caucasian adult residing in Nashville, Tennessee, USA. After blood collection by leukapheresis, PBMCs were isolated using Ficoll-Histopaque density gradient centrifugation and then cryopreserved in the vapor phase of liquid nitrogen. Analytical flow cytometry was used to check the purity and quantity of each magnetically sorted T cell population. Genomic DNA was isolated from every sorted fraction and measured by UV absorbance on a Nanodrop 2000c. Using the deep immunoSEQ assay, TCR CDR3 regions were amplified from genomic DNA by multiplex PCR. Extracted genomic DNA from each cell subset was spread evenly across all wells of several immunoSEQ 96-well plates, with each plate serving as a replicate. Each replicate PCR for sorted subsets received about 200 ng genomic DNA, equal to roughly 30,000 T cell genomes. The purified libraries were quantified using a Qubit 3.0 fluorometer, sized with a Bioanalyzer 2100, and then quantified again using the KAPA Library Quantification kit. Each immunoSEQ 96-well plate was sequenced on its own single-read 150-cycle Illumina NextSeq 550 flow cell. As for how the authors treated the data: The immunoSEQ output contained only junctional sequences without quality scores, so filtering could not match that applied to full-length reads. Sequences were annotated with PyIR, a Python wrapper for IgBLAST v1.9, and V/J genes and CDR3 were assigned using IMGT germline references. Reads were filtered out if the reads had weak V/J assignments (E-value above 1e-6), no CDR3, stop codons, out-of-frame junctions, or ambiguous translated residues. V3J clonotypes were defined by identical inferred V gene, J gene, and CDR3 amino acid sequence. To compute the percentage overlap between repertoires, the number of shared unique clonotypes was divided by the size of the smaller repertoire. RTK rarefaction, the Chao1 estimator, and Recon v2.1 estimates of unobserved clonotypes were used to assess repertoire richness. For all TCRbeta clonotypes obtained by the gDNA method from several donors, generation probabilities were computed with OLGA. TCRdb retrieved this table from immuneACCESS and kept in-frame rearrangements only. Not all clones are present; in checked studies, unresolved V genes account for under half, and no reason is known for the remainder. V, J and clone size derive from that table, while D and trimming were established from the DNA sequence. The sample profile shows about 2 million clones; over 85% of them were found once. The top ten clonotypes cover 0.9% to 1.4% of the sample.

The sequenced sample was naive CD8+ T cells sorted from blood. Taken with the paper, the label for cell subset or site translates to: CD45RA+CCR7+. The source of this sequence is a man aged 18 to 30 in good health. The chain was built from TRBV7-2 and TRBJ1-2; no confident D gene assignment can be made. The nucleotide sequence is TGTGCCAGCAGGTCAGATGGCTACACCTTC. Its protein is CASRSDGYTF.